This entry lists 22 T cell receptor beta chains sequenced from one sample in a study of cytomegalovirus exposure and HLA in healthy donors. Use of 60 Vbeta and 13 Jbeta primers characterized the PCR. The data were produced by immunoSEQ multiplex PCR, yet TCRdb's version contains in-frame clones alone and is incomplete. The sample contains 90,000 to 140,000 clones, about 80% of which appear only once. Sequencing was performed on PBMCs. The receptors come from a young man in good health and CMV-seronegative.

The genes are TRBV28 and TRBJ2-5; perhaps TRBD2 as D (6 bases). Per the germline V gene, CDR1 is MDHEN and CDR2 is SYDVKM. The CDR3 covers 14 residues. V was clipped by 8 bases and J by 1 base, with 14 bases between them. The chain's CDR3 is CASGTLGGQETQYF. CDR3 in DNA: TGTGCCAGCGGAACCCTCGGGGGCCAAGAGACCCAGTACTTC.

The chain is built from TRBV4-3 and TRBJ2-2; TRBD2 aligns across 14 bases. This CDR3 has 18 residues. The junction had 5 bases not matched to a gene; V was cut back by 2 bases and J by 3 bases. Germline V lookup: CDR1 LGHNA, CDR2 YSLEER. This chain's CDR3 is CASSQRLAGGQDTGELFF. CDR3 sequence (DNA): TGCGCCAGCAGCCAACGACTAGCGGGGGGGCAGGACACCGGGGAGCTGTTTTTT.

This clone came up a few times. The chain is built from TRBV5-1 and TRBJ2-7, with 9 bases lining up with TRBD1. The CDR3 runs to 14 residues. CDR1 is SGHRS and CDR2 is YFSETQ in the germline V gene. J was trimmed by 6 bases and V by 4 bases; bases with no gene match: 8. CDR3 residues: CASSGGTGWAEQYF. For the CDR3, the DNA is TGCGCCAGCAGCGGGGGGACAGGGTGGGCCGAGCAGTACTTC.

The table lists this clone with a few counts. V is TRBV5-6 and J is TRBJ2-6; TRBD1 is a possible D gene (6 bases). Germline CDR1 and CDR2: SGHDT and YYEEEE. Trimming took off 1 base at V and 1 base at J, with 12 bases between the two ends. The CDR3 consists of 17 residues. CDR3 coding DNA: TGTGCCAGCAGCTTGACAGGGAGTCGATCTGGGGCCAACGTCCTGACTTTC. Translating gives CASSLTGSRSGANVLTF.

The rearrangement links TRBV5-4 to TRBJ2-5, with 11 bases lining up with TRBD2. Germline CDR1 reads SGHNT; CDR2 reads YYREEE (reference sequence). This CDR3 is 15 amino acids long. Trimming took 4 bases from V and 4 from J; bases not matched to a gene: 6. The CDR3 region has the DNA TGTGCCAGCAGCCTGGGGGGACTAGCGGCAGAGACCCAGTACTTC. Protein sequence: CASSLGGLAAETQYF.

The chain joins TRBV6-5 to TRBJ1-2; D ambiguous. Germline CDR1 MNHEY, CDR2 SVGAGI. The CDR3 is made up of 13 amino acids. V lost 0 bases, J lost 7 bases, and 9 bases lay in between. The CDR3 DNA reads TGTGCCAGCAGTTACTCGAAGAGGAGTGGCTACACCTTC. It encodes CASSYSKRSGYTF.

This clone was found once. This chain's CDR3 is CASSPTRASSDTQYF. The CDR3 DNA reads as TGTGCCAGCAGCCCAACTAGAGCCTCCTCAGATACGCAGTATTTT. The chain combines TRBV11-2 with TRBJ2-3; perhaps TRBD2 as D (5 bases). The CDR3 runs 15 residues. CDR1 SGHAT and CDR2 FQNNGV come from the germline V gene. With 5 bases removed from V and 4 bases from J, the gap between germline ends came to 16 bases.

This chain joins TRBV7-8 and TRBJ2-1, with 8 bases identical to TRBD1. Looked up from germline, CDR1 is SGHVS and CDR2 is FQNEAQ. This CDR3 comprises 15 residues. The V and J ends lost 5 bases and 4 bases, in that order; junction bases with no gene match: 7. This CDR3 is CASSPAGTGYNEQFF. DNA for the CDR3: TGTGCCAGCAGCCCAGCCGGGACAGGATACAATGAGCAGTTCTTC. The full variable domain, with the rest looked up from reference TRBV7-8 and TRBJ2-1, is GAGVSQSPRYKVAKRGQDVALRCDPISGHVSLFWYQQALGQGPEFLTYFQNEAQLDKSGLPSDRFFAERPEGSVSTLKIQRTQQEDSAVYLCASSPAGTGYNEQFFGPGTRLTVL.

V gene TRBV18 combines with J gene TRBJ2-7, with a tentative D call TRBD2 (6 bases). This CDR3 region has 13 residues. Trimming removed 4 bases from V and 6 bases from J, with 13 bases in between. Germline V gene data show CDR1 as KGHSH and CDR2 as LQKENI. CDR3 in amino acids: CASSQSTSGEQYF. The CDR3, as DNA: TGTGCCAGCTCACAGTCGACTAGTGGCGAGCAGTACTTC.

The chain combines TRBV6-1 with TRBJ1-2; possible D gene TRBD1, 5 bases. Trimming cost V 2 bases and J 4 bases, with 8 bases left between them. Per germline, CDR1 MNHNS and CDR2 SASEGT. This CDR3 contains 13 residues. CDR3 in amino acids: CASSERGTYGYTF. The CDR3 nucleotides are TGTGCCAGCAGTGAACGCGGGACCTATGGCTACACCTTC.

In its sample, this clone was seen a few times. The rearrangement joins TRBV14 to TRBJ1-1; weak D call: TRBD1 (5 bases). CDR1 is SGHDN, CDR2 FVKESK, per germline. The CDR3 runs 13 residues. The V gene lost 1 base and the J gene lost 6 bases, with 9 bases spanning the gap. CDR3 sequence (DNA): TGTGCCAGCAGCCAAGGACGGGACTCTGAAGCTTTCTTT. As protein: CASSQGRDSEAFF. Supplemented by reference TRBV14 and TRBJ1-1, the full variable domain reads EAGVTQFPSHSVIEKGQTVTLRCDPISGHDNLYWYRRVMGKEIKFLLHFVKESKQDESGMPNNRFLAERTGGTYSTLKVQPAELEDSGVYFCASSQGRDSEAFFGQGTRLTVV.

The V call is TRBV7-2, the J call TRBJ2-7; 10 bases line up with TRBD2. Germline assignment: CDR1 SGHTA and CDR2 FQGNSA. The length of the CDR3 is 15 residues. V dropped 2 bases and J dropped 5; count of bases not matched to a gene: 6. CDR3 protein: CASSLLSGGSDEQYF. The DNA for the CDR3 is TGTGCCAGCAGCTTACTTAGCGGGGGGTCGGACGAGCAGTACTTC.

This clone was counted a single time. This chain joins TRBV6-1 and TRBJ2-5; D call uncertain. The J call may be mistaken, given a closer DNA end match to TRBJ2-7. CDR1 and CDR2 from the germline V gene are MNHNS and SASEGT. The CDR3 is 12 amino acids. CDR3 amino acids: CASSEPTSEQYF. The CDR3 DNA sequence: TGTGCCAGCAGTGAACCTACCTCCGAGCAGTACTTC.

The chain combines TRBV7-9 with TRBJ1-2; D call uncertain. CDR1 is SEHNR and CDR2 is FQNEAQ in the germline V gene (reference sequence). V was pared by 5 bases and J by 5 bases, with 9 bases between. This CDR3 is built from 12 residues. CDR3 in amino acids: CASSPIGYGYTF. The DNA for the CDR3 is TGTGCCAGCAGCCCCATCGGGTATGGCTACACCTTC.

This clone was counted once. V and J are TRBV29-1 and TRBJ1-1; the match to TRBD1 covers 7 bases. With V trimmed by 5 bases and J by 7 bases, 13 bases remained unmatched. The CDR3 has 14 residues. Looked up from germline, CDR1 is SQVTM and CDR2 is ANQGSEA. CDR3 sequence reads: CSVPNRLRDSEAFF. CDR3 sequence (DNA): TGCAGCGTTCCGAACCGACTCCGGGACAGTGAAGCTTTCTTT.

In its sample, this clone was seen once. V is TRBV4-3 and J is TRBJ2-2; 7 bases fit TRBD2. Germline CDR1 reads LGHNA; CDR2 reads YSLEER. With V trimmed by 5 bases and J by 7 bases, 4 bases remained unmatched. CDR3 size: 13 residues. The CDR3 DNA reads TGCGCCAGCAGCGCGACGGGGGGCGGGGAGCTGTTTTTT. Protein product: CASSATGGGELFF.

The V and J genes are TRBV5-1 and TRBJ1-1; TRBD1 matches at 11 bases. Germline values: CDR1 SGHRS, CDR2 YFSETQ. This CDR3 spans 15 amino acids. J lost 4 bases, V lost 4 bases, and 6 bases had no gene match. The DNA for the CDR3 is TGCGCCAGCAGCACTCTCGGGACAGGGGGCACTGAAGCTTTCTTT. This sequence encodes CASSTLGTGGTEAFF. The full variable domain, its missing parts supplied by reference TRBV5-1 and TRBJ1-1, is KAGVTQTPRYLIKTRGQQVTLSCSPISGHRSVSWYQQTPGQGLQFLFEYFSETQRNKGNFPGRFSGRQFSNSRSEMNVSTLELGDSALYLCASSTLGTGGTEAFFGQGTRLTVV.

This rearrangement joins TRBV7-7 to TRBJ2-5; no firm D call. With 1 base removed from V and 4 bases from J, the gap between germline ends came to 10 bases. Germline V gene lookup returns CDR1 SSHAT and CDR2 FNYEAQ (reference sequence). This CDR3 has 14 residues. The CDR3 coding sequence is TGTGCCAGCAGCTTAGACGGGTCCGGAGAGACCCAGTACTTC. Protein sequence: CASSLDGSGETQYF.

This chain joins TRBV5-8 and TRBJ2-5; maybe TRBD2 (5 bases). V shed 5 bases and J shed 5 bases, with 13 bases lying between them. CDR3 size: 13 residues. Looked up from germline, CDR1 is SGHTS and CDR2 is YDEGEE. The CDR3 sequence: CASRPGPGETQYF. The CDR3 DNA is TGTGCCAGCAGACCCGGCCCGGGGGAGACCCAGTACTTC.

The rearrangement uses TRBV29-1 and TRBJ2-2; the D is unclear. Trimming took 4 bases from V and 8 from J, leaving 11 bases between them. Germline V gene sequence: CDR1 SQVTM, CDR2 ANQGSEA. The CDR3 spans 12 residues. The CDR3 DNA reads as TGCAGCGTTGCGAATTCGGGTGGGGAGCTGTTTTTT. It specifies CSVANSGGELFF.

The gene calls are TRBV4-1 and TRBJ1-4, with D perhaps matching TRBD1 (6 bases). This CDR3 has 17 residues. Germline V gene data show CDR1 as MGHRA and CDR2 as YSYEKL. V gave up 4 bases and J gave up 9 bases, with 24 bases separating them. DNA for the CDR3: TGCGCCAGCAGCCTACCCCGGGACCCGAGGGACAATAAAAAACTGTTTTTT. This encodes CASSLPRDPRDNKKLFF.

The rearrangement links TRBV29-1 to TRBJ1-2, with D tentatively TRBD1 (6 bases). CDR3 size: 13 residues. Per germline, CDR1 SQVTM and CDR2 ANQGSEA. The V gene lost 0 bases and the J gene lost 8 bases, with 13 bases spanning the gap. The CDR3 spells CSVEDLGTLGYTF. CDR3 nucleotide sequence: TGCAGCGTTGAAGACCTAGGGACATTAGGCTACACCTTC. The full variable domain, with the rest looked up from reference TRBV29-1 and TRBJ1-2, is SAVISQKPSRDICQRGTSLTIQCQVDSQVTMMFWYRQQPGQSLTLIATANQGSEATYESGFVIDKFPISRPNLTFSTLTVSNMSPEDSSIYLCSVEDLGTLGYTFGSGTRLTVV.